The 9 T cell receptor delta chains given below trace back to one sample, sequenced in a study of gamma-delta T cells after stem cell transplantation. TCRdb re-called the RT-PCR reads using CATT. The sample shows some 820 delta-chain clones, more than 15% of them seen only once. Source material: gamma-delta T cells. Receptors were obtained from a human donor. It is not recorded whose cells these are; they may come from a transplant donor.

The chain uses TRDV1 and TRDJ1; 12 positions match TRDD3. The trim removed 1 base at V and 8 bases at J, leaving 17 bases unmatched. The CDR3 sequence is 19 residues long. The germline V gene has CDR1 TSWWSYY and CDR2 QGS. CDR3 in amino acids: CALGERNTYAGTGGYKLIF. In DNA form, the CDR3 reads TGTGCTCTTGGGGAACGAAATACCTACGCGGGTACTGGGGGATACAAACTCATCTTT.

By sample fraction, this clone is hyperexpanded. Other DNA sequences of this sample code for an identical CDR3. V usage is TRDV2 and J usage is TRDJ1, with 10 nucleotides matching TRDD3. V was clipped by 0 bases and J by 2 bases; unmatched bases: 2. CDR1 and CDR2 (germline): GEAIGNYY, EKD. The CDR3 sequence is 15 residues long. In DNA, the CDR3 is TGTGCCTGTGACACCGTACTGGGGGATACCGATAAACTCATCTTT. This encodes CACDTVLGDTDKLIF.

This clone was counted between two and nine times. The rearrangement uses TRDV2 and TRDJ1, with 13 bases identical to TRDD3. The CDR3 totals 15 residues. Germline values: CDR1 GEAIGNYY, CDR2 EKD. With 3 bases clipped from V and 2 bases from J, the junction kept 2 bases outside the gene matches. The CDR3 loop reads CACDVLGDTTDKLIF. As DNA, the CDR3 is TGTGCCTGTGACGTACTGGGGGATACGACCGATAAACTCATCTTT.

This clone appeared a few times. The chain employs TRDV2 and TRDJ1; 13 bases map to TRDD3. The CDR3 length is 15 residues. The V segment lost 4 bases and the J segment 6 bases; nucleotides outside the gene matches: 7. The germline gives CDR1 GEAIGNYY, CDR2 EKD. CDR3 region: CACEPLLGDTNKLIF. The DNA for the CDR3 is TGTGCCTGTGAACCTTTACTGGGGGATACGAATAAACTCATCTTT.

This clone has only a few counts. This sequence joins TRDV2 and TRDJ1; 8 bases map to TRDD3. This CDR3 has 17 residues. V lost 0 bases to trimming and J lost 0 bases; unmatched junction nucleotides: 8. Germline V lookup: CDR1 GEAIGNYY, CDR2 EKD. CDR3 DNA sequence: TGTGCCTGTGACACCGCTGGGGGACCGACTTACACCGATAAACTCATCTTT. This translates into CACDTAGGPTYTDKLIF.

This clone is medium-sized (0.01 to 0.1%) within its sample. The chain employs TRDV1 and TRDJ1, with TRDD3 matching 13 bases. The CDR3 has 21 amino acids. Germline CDR1 and CDR2: TSWWSYY and QGS. The V and J ends lost 0 bases and 4 bases, in that order; junction bases with no gene match: 17. The CDR3 spells CALGELHNFLLGDTPGDKLIF. Written as DNA, the CDR3 is TGTGCTCTTGGGGAACTTCATAACTTCCTACTGGGGGATACGCCAGGCGATAAACTCATCTTT.

On this clone: One end of the junction fails to match germline, which may point to a read error. The chain combines TRDV2 with TRDJ1; 12 nucleotides align to TRDD3. TCRdb leaves out the J gene; it was filled in here by matching the DNA to germline. Germline values: CDR1 GEAIGNYY, CDR2 EKD. CDR3 size: 16 residues. CDR3 sequence reads: CAREFLGDTRTDKLIF. Here the CDR3 DNA reads TGTGCCCGTGAATTTCTGGGGGATACGCGTACCGATAAACTCATCTTT.

This clone was counted a few times. This rearrangement joins TRDV2 to TRDJ3; 8 nucleotides line up with TRDD3. Trimming took 3 bases from V and 0 from J; bases not matched to a gene: 9. Germline assignment: CDR1 GEAIGNYY and CDR2 EKD. This CDR3 comprises 19 residues. The CDR3 sequence is CACDPTGGWSSWDTRQMFF. The CDR3 DNA is TGTGCCTGTGACCCTACTGGGGGTTGGAGCTCCTGGGACACCCGACAGATGTTTTTC.

Notes on this clone: A far larger clone differs by one base, so this is likely a read error. The chain carries TRDV2 and TRDJ1; 9 bases fit TRDD3. The CDR3 totals 15 residues. Germline V gives CDR1 GEAIGNYY, CDR2 EKD. CDR3: CACDTVGDKTGKLIF. As DNA, the CDR3 is TGTGCCTGTGACACCGTGGGGGATAAAACCGGTAAACTCATCTTT.